The clone carrying this T cell receptor beta chain was recorded a few times. Its specificity is unknown. This record belongs to a study of vaccination and CD4 T cells after COVID-19. The Oncomine TCR Beta short-read assay sequenced DNA from cultured CD4+ T cells. TCRdb independently ran MiXCR on the PCR reads; one entry per CDR3 protein. The data hold approximately 14,000 distinct CDR3 sequences, with 30% observed a single time. Specified treatment: roughly 11-day PBMC culture with coronavirus spike peptide pools or control peptides (ViraFEST assay). Trimming left V 8 bases short and J 3 bases short, with 19 bases between. CDR3 length: 15 residues. CDR1 and CDR2 from the germline V gene are LNHDA and SQIVND (reference sequence).

This TCR derives from a human donor with COVID-19. What was sequenced was cultured CD4+ T cells from blood. The chain employs TRBV19 and TRBJ1-2; no firm D call. The CDR3 is CASRGLAPGDYGYTF. The CDR3 region has the DNA TGTGCCAGTCGTGGATTGGCCCCAGGTGACTATGGCTACACCTTC.